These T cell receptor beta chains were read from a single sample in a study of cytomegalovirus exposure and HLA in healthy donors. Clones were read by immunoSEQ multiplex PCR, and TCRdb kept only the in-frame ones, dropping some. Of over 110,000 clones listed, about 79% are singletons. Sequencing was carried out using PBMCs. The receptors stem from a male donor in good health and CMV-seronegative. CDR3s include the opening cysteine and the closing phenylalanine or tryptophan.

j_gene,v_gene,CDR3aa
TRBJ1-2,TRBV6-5,CASSREGPSYGYTF
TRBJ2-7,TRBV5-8,CASTPRWAGGSSYEQYF
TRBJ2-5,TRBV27,CASPDREETQYF
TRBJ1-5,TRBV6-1,CASSMSGGREPQHF
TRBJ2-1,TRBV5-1,CASSLSGRMSYNEQFF
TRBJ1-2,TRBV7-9,CASSQETGIYGYTF
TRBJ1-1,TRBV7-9,CASSPTAPGDTEAFF
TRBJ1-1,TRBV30,CAWDKTGHTEAFF
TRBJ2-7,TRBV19,CASSAGLAGRGGEQYF
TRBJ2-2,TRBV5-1,CAARREAGTGELFF
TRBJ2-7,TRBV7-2,CASSLIQGGFHEQYF
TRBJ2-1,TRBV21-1,CASMILSGVRPPSYNEQFF
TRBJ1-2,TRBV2,CASSETEYGYTF
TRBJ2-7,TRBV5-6,CASSRDFSYEQYF
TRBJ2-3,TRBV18,CASSPPSTGRTDTQYF
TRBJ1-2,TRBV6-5,CASRGRGGYTF
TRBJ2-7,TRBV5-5,CASGGTNYEQYF
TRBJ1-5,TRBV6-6,CASSYGPQGGQPQHF
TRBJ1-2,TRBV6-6,CASSYSRGGYTF
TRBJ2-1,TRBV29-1,CSVGGGRTGNEQFF
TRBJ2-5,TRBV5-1,CASSLRTDRRETQYF
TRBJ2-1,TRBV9,CASSVALAANEQFF
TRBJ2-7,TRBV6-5,CASSYSPLDRAYEQYF
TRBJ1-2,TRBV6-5,CASSYRGGYTF
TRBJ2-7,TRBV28,CASSFSREGDEQYF
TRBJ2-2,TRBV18,CASSPPGLNTGELFF
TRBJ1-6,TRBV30,CACRTGGNSPLHF
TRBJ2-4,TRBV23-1,CAEGTEGRGLAKNIQYF
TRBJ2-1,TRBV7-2,CASSFTLASGYNEQFF
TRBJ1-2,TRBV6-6,CATDREDGYTF
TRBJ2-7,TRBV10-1,CASSEFLTGPKLEQYF
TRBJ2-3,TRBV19,CASKFTSLTDTQYF
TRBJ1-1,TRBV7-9,CASSPGTGENTEAFF
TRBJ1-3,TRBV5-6,CASTFPVWGSGNTIYF
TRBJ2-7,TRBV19,CASSIYRGSYEQYF
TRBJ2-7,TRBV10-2,CASSEGSGYEQYF
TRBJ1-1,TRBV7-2,CASSGQLNTEAFF
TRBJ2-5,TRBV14,CASSQVTGVMETQYF
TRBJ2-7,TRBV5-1,CASSAELRGSTNEQYF
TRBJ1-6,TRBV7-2,CASSPARDSSPLHF
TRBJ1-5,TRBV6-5,CASRIDSLSNQPQHF
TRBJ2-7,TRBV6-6,CASSTSGYEQYF
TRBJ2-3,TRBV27,CASSSGLAVDTQYF
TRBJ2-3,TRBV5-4,CASSSPGGTTDTQYF
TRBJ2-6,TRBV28,CASGGTNVLTF
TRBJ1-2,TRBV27,CASSASGINYGYTF
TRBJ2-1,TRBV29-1,CSHGQGTYNEQFF
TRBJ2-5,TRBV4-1,CASSQPVGGRETQYF
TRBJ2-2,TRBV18,CASCWELQGALNTGELFF
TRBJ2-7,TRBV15,CATSRDFRAEGYEQYF
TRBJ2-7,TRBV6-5,CASRYGAGSSYEQYF